These 14 T cell receptor beta chains were sequenced from one sample in a study of T cell changes during pregnancy in multiple sclerosis. Libraries were prepared by immunoSEQ multiplex PCR; TCRdb keeps only in-frame clonotypes and omits some of them. The repertoire has 30,000 to 40,000 clones, over 85% of them found once; the top ten carry roughly 5.4%. Sequenced here: peripheral blood, sampled in the third trimester of pregnancy. Every receptor here comes from a female donor in good health, enrolled as a control in a pregnancy study.

This chain connects TRBV7-2 to TRBJ2-7; perhaps TRBD2 as D (6 bases). V was pared by 1 base and J by 2 bases, with 12 bases between. Germline V gene lookup returns CDR1 SGHTA and CDR2 FQGNSA. CDR3 length: 15 residues. The CDR3 bases are TGTGCCAGCAGCTTAGATCCCGGGGGACCCTACGAGCAGTACTTC. Its translation: CASSLDPGGPYEQYF. The full variable domain, in which reference TRBV7-2 and TRBJ2-7 provide the parts outside the CDR3, is GAGVSQSPSNKVTEKGKDVELRCDPISGHTALYWYRQSLGQGLEFLIYFQGNSAPDKSGLPSDRFSAERTGGSVSTLTIQRTQQEDSAVYLCASSLDPGGPYEQYFGPGTRLTVT.

This chain connects TRBV10-3 to TRBJ2-7; 7 bases align to TRBD1. The CDR3 spans 16 residues. Germline CDR1 is ENHRY and CDR2 is SYGVKD. After removal of 3 bases from V and 2 bases from J, the junction contained 10 bases not matched to a gene. This CDR3 is CAISELGQGVPYEQYF. The CDR3 region has the DNA TGTGCCATCAGTGAACTTGGGCAGGGGGTCCCCTACGAGCAGTACTTC.

The J gene is TRBJ2-7, the V gene TRBV5-1, with 7 nucleotides matching TRBD1. Per germline, CDR1 SGHRS and CDR2 YFSETQ. The J segment lost 0 bases and the V segment lost 5 bases, leaving 5 bases of the junction unmatched. The CDR3 is made up of 14 amino acids. As DNA, the CDR3 is TGCGCCAGCAGTCCAGGACAGGACTCCTACGAGCAGTACTTC. Protein product: CASSPGQDSYEQYF.

The CDR3 DNA sequence: TGTGCCAGCAGCGTAGAGGACAGGGGGTTGTTCTTC. Protein: CASSVEDRGLFF. The rearrangement joins TRBV9 to TRBJ2-1; 10 bases fit TRBD1. The V segment lost 0 bases and the J segment 15 bases; nucleotides outside the gene matches: 3. The germline CDR1 and CDR2 sequences are SGDLS and YYNGEE. There are 12 residues in the CDR3.

The V call is TRBV28, the J call TRBJ2-1; no clear D gene. Trimming removed 3 bases at V and 7 bases at J, with 19 bases between. Germline lookup yields CDR1 MDHEN and CDR2 SYDVKM. The CDR3 is made up of 16 amino acids. DNA of the CDR3: TGTGCCAGCAGTTTCCCCGCCCCACGGGTACGGAATGAGCAGTTCTTC. Translation: CASSFPAPRVRNEQFF.

The rearrangement joins TRBV7-2 to TRBJ1-1, with TRBD1 as a possible D gene (5 bases). Trimming removed 1 base from V and 0 bases from J, with 12 bases in between. The CDR3 spans 16 residues. Germline V gene lookup returns CDR1 SGHTA and CDR2 FQGNSA. As DNA, the CDR3 is TGTGCCAGCAGCTTAGAACCCGAAGGGGTGAACACTGAAGCTTTCTTT. Its protein product is CASSLEPEGVNTEAFF.

The genes are TRBV10-3 and TRBJ2-3; 7 bases are shared with TRBD1. Germline V lookup: CDR1 ENHRY, CDR2 SYGVKD. The CDR3 runs to 14 residues. The V segment lost 3 bases and the J segment 4 bases; nucleotides outside the gene matches: 4. CDR3 protein: CAISDDRAADTQYF. The CDR3 bases are TGTGCCATCAGTGACGACAGGGCCGCAGATACGCAGTATTTT.

In its sample, this clone was seen once. The gene calls are TRBV25-1 and TRBJ1-5; D may be TRBD1 (6 bases). This CDR3 spans 14 amino acids. V was trimmed by 5 bases and J by 4 bases, leaving 12 bases between them. In germline, CDR1 is MGHDK, CDR2 SYGVNS. The CDR3, as DNA: TGTGCCAGCAGTTCGGACAGACCAAATCAGCCCCAGCATTTT. Protein: CASSSDRPNQPQHF. Full variable domain (outside the CDR3, taken from reference TRBV25-1 and TRBJ1-5): EADIYQTPRYLVIGTGKKITLECSQTMGHDKMYWYQQDPGMELHLIHYSYGVNSTEKGDLSSESTVSRIRTEHFPLTLESARPSHTSQYLCASSSDRPNQPQHFGDGTRLSIL.

This clone was seen more than once but under ten times. The rearrangement uses TRBV5-1 and TRBJ2-3; 8 bases map to TRBD2. Germline V gives CDR1 SGHRS, CDR2 YFSETQ. This CDR3 region has 17 residues. J lost 0 bases, V lost 4 bases, and 10 bases had no gene match. The CDR3, as DNA: TGCGCCAGCAGCCCCGAGACTAGCGCAATTAGCACAGATACGCAGTATTTT. This codes for CASSPETSAISTDTQYF.

The chain combines TRBV5-6 with TRBJ2-7; 8 positions agree with TRBD2. This CDR3 region has 15 residues. V lost 4 bases to trimming and J lost 1 base; unmatched junction nucleotides: 7. Germline V lookup: CDR1 SGHDT, CDR2 YYEEEE. This chain's CDR3 is CASSVSGSWSYEQYF. The CDR3 nucleotides are TGTGCCAGCAGCGTAAGCGGGAGTTGGTCCTACGAGCAGTACTTC.

V and J are TRBV6-6 and TRBJ1-4, with 8 bases that match TRBD1. Trimming at V came to 6 bases and at J to 5 bases, leaving 8 bases not matched to a gene. CDR1 is MNHNY, CDR2 SVGAGI, per germline (reference sequence). The CDR3 extends over 15 amino acids. CDR3 sequence reads: CASRPQGAENEKLFF. DNA for the CDR3: TGTGCCAGCAGGCCCCAGGGGGCCGAGAATGAAAAACTGTTTTTT.

This chain uses TRBV6-5 with TRBJ2-4, with 8 bases aligning to TRBD1. V lost 6 bases, J lost 5 bases, and 9 bases stayed unmatched. Per germline, CDR1 MNHEY and CDR2 SVGAGI. The CDR3 is made up of 15 amino acids. CDR3 in DNA: TGTGCCAGCAGCACCACTACGGACAGGGAAAACATTCAGTACTTC. Its protein product is CASSTTTDRENIQYF.

The V and J genes are TRBV6-4 and TRBJ2-3; D call uncertain. The CDR3 length is 16 residues. V was pared by 0 bases and J by 0 bases, with 10 bases between. CDR1 is MRHNA, CDR2 SNTAGT, per germline. Here the CDR3 reads CASSDSAASSTDTQYF. The CDR3 DNA sequence: TGTGCCAGCAGTGACTCGGCCGCCTCTAGCACAGATACGCAGTATTTT.

The J gene is TRBJ2-7, the V gene TRBV2, with 7 nucleotides matching TRBD1. V shed 8 bases and J 4 bases; nucleotides not matched to a gene: 5. The CDR3 runs 12 residues. The germline gives CDR1 SNHLY, CDR2 FYNNEI. CDR3 loop: CASEGGGYEQYF. DNA for the CDR3: TGTGCCAGCGAAGGGGGCGGGTACGAGCAGTACTTC.